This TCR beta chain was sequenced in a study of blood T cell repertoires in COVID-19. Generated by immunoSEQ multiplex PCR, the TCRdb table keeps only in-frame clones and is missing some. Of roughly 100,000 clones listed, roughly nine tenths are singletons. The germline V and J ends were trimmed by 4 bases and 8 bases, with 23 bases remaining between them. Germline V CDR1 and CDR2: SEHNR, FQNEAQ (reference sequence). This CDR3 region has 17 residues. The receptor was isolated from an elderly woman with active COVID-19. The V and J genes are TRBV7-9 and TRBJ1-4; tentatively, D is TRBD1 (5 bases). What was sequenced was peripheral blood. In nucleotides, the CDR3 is TGTGCCAGCAGCTGGAGGGCGGACATTGGGTTTGGGGAAAAACTGTTTTTT. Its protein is CASSWRADIGFGEKLFF.